One sample yielded the 14 T cell receptor beta chains listed below, sequenced in a study of T-cell memory formation after mild COVID-19. MiXCR was run by TCRdb on the 5' RACE reads, yielding one entry per CDR3 protein. The data contain a few hundred thousand distinct CDR3 sequences, around 16% of them singletons. The source material was PBMCs or a T cell subset sorted from them (not recorded which). The source is a man in his late teens or twenties who had mild COVID-19 (a few samples of this study predate the infection). Cell type and time point are not known.

The rearrangement uses TRBV7-2 and TRBJ1-2; tentatively, D is TRBD1 (6 bases). From germline, CDR1 is SGHTA and CDR2 FQGNSA. Trimming left V 5 bases short and J 4 bases short, with 20 bases between. CDR3 length: 16 amino acids. Written as DNA, the CDR3 is TGTGCCAGCAGCCCCCAGACGGGGGCGGCTAGCTATGGCTACACCTTC. Its protein is CASSPQTGAASYGYTF.

Many counts were recorded for this clonotype. The chain couples TRBV5-1 to TRBJ2-7; tentatively, D is TRBD1 (7 bases). The CDR3 contains 14 residues. Between the trimmed V and J ends, which lost 4 bases and 5 bases, there was a span of 16 bases. Germline assignment: CDR1 SGHRS and CDR2 YFSETQ. The CDR3 loop reads CASSPTGTFDEQYF. Written as DNA, the CDR3 is TGCGCCAGCAGCCCGACAGGGACTTTCGACGAGCAGTACTTC.

The V gene is TRBV28, the J gene TRBJ2-7; no clear D. The V end was cut by 4 bases, the J end by 2 bases, with 9 bases between. CDR3 size: 13 residues. Germline CDR1 MDHEN, CDR2 SYDVKM. The CDR3 spells CASSYGGAYEQYF. CDR3 in DNA: TGTGCCAGCAGTTATGGTGGCGCCTACGAGCAGTACTTC.

V gene TRBV15 combines with J gene TRBJ1-3; 9 positions agree with TRBD1. V dropped 9 bases and J dropped 5; count of bases not matched to a gene: 2. Per germline, CDR1 LNHNV and CDR2 YYDKDF (reference sequence). This CDR3 is built from 12 residues. The CDR3 sequence is CATQGARNTIYF. In DNA, the CDR3 is TGTGCCACACAGGGGGCACGAAACACCATATATTTT.

This clonotype was seen only a few times. V is TRBV7-6 and J is TRBJ2-7; TRBD1 might be the D (5 bases). Germline-derived CDR1 and CDR2 are SGHVS and FNYEAQ. The germline V and J ends were trimmed by 6 bases and 5 bases, with 8 bases remaining between them. CDR3 size: 11 residues. This CDR3 reads CASREGDEQYF. The CDR3 DNA sequence: TGTGCCAGCAGGGAAGGGGACGAGCAGTACTTC.

The CDR3 spells CASSRTGVQPQHF. CDR3 bases: TGTGCCAGCAGCCGGACGGGGGTACAGCCCCAGCATTTT. The chain has TRBV5-6 and TRBJ1-5, with a tentative D call TRBD1 (5 bases). This CDR3 has 13 amino acids. CDR1 and CDR2 from the germline V gene are SGHDT and YYEEEE. Deletions cut 4 bases from V and 7 bases from J, with 12 bases between.

Many counts were recorded for this clonotype. The gene calls are TRBV10-2 and TRBJ2-4; a weak D match, TRBD2 (5 bases). V dropped 5 bases and J dropped 0 bases, with 17 bases sitting between them. Germline CDR1 WSHSY, CDR2 SAAADI. This CDR3 comprises 17 residues. The CDR3 spells CASSKSLIGLAKNIQYF. The CDR3 bases are TGCGCCAGCAGTAAGAGCCTCATAGGACTAGCCAAAAACATTCAGTACTTC.

This sequence joins TRBV6-5 and TRBJ2-2; D is possibly TRBD2 (6 bases). Trimming removed 0 bases from V and 5 bases from J, with 7 bases in between. Germline V gene lookup returns CDR1 MNHEY and CDR2 SVGAGI. The CDR3 consists of 14 residues. CDR3 DNA sequence: TGTGCCAGCAGTTACTCGGGGAGGACCGGGGAGCTGTTTTTT. It codes for CASSYSGRTGELFF.

This clonotype was seen only a few times. The chain is built from TRBV20-1 and TRBJ2-4; the match to TRBD1 covers 7 bases. There are 17 residues in the CDR3. The germline gives CDR1 DFQATT, CDR2 SNEGSKA (reference sequence). J was trimmed by 0 bases and V by 0 bases; bases with no gene match: 8. The CDR3 region has the DNA TGCAGTGCTAGAGATCCACGAGGGGGCCCAGCCAAAAACATTCAGTACTTC. This encodes CSARDPRGGPAKNIQYF.

This clonotype appeared a few times. The rearrangement uses TRBV27 and TRBJ1-2; 7 nucleotides match TRBD1. The CDR3 has 14 amino acids. The germline V gene has CDR1 MNHEY and CDR2 SMNVEV (reference sequence). The V gene end was trimmed by 3 bases and the J gene end by 5 bases; junction bases not matched to a gene: 6. Here the CDR3 reads CASSFKGGVYGYTF. CDR3 DNA: TGTGCCAGCAGTTTCAAAGGGGGCGTATATGGCTACACCTTC.

This clonotype showed up just a few times. V gene TRBV19 combines with J gene TRBJ2-1; 8 positions match TRBD2. Germline V gives CDR1 LNHDA, CDR2 SQIVND (reference sequence). The CDR3 consists of 17 residues. Losses at the gene ends were 1 base for V and 2 bases for J; bases not matched to a gene: 7. The CDR3 region is CASSIAGGFVPYNEQFF. DNA of the CDR3: TGTGCCAGTAGTATAGCGGGAGGGTTTGTGCCCTACAATGAGCAGTTCTTC. Full variable domain (rest looked up from reference TRBV19 and TRBJ2-1): DGGITQSPKYLFRKEGQNVTLSCEQNLNHDAMYWYRQDPGQGLRLIYYSQIVNDFQKGDIAEGYSVSREKKESFPLTVTSAQKNPTAFYLCASSIAGGFVPYNEQFFGPGTRLTVL.

This clonotype came up a few times. V and J are TRBV4-1 and TRBJ2-3; 8 nucleotides align to TRBD2. Trimming took 4 bases from V and 7 from J; bases not matched to a gene: 7. CDR3 size: 14 residues. Germline V gene lookup returns CDR1 MGHRA and CDR2 YSYEKL. The CDR3: CASSRRGAANTQYF. CDR3 sequence (DNA): TGCGCCAGCAGCCGGCGGGGGGCCGCTAATACGCAGTATTTT.

The genes are TRBV6-6 and TRBJ2-7; TRBD2 agrees at 7 bases. Unmatched junction bases numbered 11, after V lost 7 bases and J lost 5 bases. CDR1 is MNHNY, CDR2 SVGAGI, per germline (reference sequence). This CDR3 contains 14 residues. This CDR3 reads CASTLGGLGHEQYV. The CDR3, as DNA: TGTGCCAGCACTCTCGGGGGGTTAGGACACGAGCAGTACGTC.

The chain carries TRBV7-9 and TRBJ1-1; weak D call: TRBD1 (5 bases). This CDR3 spans 14 amino acids. The germline CDR1 and CDR2 sequences are SEHNR and FQNEAQ (reference sequence). Deletions cut 4 bases from V and 3 bases from J, with 12 bases between. The CDR3 nucleotides are TGTGCCAGCAGCTCGGGGGAGTCTGACACTGAAGCTTTCTTT. This gives the protein CASSSGESDTEAFF.